This T cell receptor (beta chain) was sequenced for a study of T cell responses to AZD1222 COVID-19 vaccine. Background on the study: The analysis combined second doses at about 4 or about 12 weeks.

V was shortened by 6 bases and J by 8 bases, with 19 bases between the two germline ends. There are 14 residues in the CDR3. Germline CDR1 reads SGHNT; CDR2 reads YENEEA. Study-wide results and limits: Females outnumbered males among donors, who were mostly white British; clonal diversity was possibly underestimated.

Sequenced by immunoSEQ multiplex PCR; TCRdb stores in-frame clones only, minus some. The sample includes about 140,000 clones, roughly 90% of them seen just once. Remarks on this clone: The antigen remains unidentified.

This receptor was identified in an adult in good health. The sample here was peripheral blood, taken on day 0 of AZD1222 vaccination. V gene TRBV11-3 combines with J gene TRBJ1-1; D possibly corresponds to TRBD1 (5 bases). CDR3 loop: CASSFTTRGGEAFF. As DNA, the CDR3 is TGTGCCAGCAGTTTTACGACGCGCGGGGGAGAAGCTTTCTTT. Together with reference TRBV11-3 and TRBJ1-1, the CDR3 gives the full variable domain: EAGVVQSPRYKIIEKKQPVAFWCNPISGHNTLYWYLQNLGQGPELLIRYENEEAVDDSQLPKDRFSAERLKGVDSTLKIQPAELGDSAVYLCASSFTTRGGEAFFGQGTRLTVV.